This T cell receptor beta chain was retrieved from a study of blood T cell repertoires in COVID-19. Background on the study: T cells, B-cell-depleted T cells, or PBMCs provided the cDNA or gDNA that served as material.

In the original processing: Amplifying reference gene primers gave estimates of nucleated cell counts. Measured with immunoSEQ multiplex PCR; TCRdb has only the in-frame clones, and not every one. Clonal size and the V and J genes are those of that table, whereas D and trimming came from the DNA. The sample shows approximately 150,000 clones, approximately 83% of them seen only once. Trimming cost V 8 bases and J 0 bases, with 11 bases left between them. Germline CDR1 is MNHEY and CDR2 is SVGAGI. This CDR3 has 14 residues. The clonotype was recovered from a man between 65 and 85 years old with acute or convalescent COVID-19. V usage is TRBV6-5 and J usage is TRBJ1-3; D may be TRBD1 (5 bases). The sample was peripheral blood. The CDR3: CASGAGLSGNTIYF. The CDR3 nucleotides are TGTGCCAGCGGGGCTGGTCTCTCTGGAAACACCATATATTTT.